This T cell receptor (beta chain) was found in a study of beta chain features in type 1 diabetes. The germline V and J ends were trimmed by 3 bases and 7 bases, with 21 bases remaining between them. Germline CDR1 is LGHNA and CDR2 is YNFKEQ. The CDR3 sequence is 17 residues long. Expressed TCRB transcripts were sequenced because the isolated RNA had all been reverse transcribed beforehand. Measured with immunoSEQ multiplex PCR; TCRdb has only the in-frame clones, and not every one. The sample carries around 250,000 clones, 27% recorded once. V gene TRBV4-2 combines with J gene TRBJ2-2, with D tentatively TRBD2 (6 bases). The sequencing input was central memory CD4+ T cells from blood. The receptor was derived from a man aged 30 to 45 in good health. The CDR3 sequence is CASSQDKGRGFSGELFF. CDR3 DNA: TGTGCCAGCAGCCAGGATAAGGGGCGGGGTTTCAGCGGGGAGCTGTTTTTT.